Included here is one T cell receptor beta chain sequence, with context. This clonotype was seen ten or more times. Its cognate antigen has yet to be identified. No base-level quality is on record; no much larger clone is a single base apart. At the junction V is shortened by 9 bases and J by 6 bases; bases outside the gene matches: 9. The germline V gene (reference sequence) specifies LNHDA as CDR1 and SQIVND as CDR2. The CDR3 covers 14 residues, taking in both the cysteine and the phenylalanine. Solely the CDR3 DNA is kept, with 42 bases framed from the first base. The data derive from a study of breast tumors, draining lymph nodes, adjacent tissues (dated by TCRdb to about 2016). Concerning the study at large: The study compared TCR beta repertoires across tumor, adjacent nontumor tissue and axillary lymph nodes from breast cancer patients. The study was designed to assess the relationships and possible T-cell exchange between tumor, surrounding tissue and draining lymph node repertoires in human breast cancer.

The full study reports these points: A scenario in which most tumor T cells derive from the lymph node and then expand within tumor tissue was judged to be consistent with the data. The conclusion that tumor T cells originate in lymph nodes was framed as consistent with a hypothesis rather than directly demonstrated. Tumors showed preferential V and J gene usage, and their T-cell repertoire diversity fell below that of lymph nodes yet above that of nontumor tissue. The similarity between tumor and nontumor tissue repertoires was significantly greater in luminal-like breast cancer than in basal-like breast cancer.

For sequencing, an Illumina HiSeq 2000 was employed. TCR beta chain libraries were generated by multiplex PCR amplification. High-throughput sequencing was used to analyze the amplified TCR beta chain products. In TCRdb, the public reads were trimmed at Q25 with fastp and aligned with MiXCR, with productive beta chains retained. Under each unique CDR3 protein, matching rows form one entry showing the most common genes and DNA. For this sample there are about 20,000 distinct CDR3 sequences; about 50% appear just once. The ten largest clones capture around 8% of the sample. The sequence is built from TRBV19 and TRBJ2-2; 8 nucleotides in the junction match TRBD2. This TCR was sampled from a female donor with breast cancer. Some clones in this sample may be carry-over from other donors' samples. Specimen: breast tumor tissue. The CDR3 loop reads CARPGLVVSGELFF. The sequence in DNA is TGTGCCAGGCCGGGACTAGTCGTTTCCGGGGAGCTGTTTTTT.